This T cell receptor (beta chain) was sequenced for a study of cytomegalovirus exposure and HLA in healthy donors listed by TCRdb under 2017. Study-level background: An earlier analysis of more than 550 of the donors reported 276 Gb of sequence data and 117 million unique TCR beta sequences obtained from about 179 million T cells. Around 330 gigabases of sequencing data and about 92 million unique TCR sequences made up an early release that covered approximately 700 HLA-typed donors. Of the 398 genotyped donors, 65% to 90% fell in the genetic ancestry cluster associated with self-reported Caucasian donors. The study aimed to test whether signatures of past pathogen exposure could be identified by cataloging public T cell receptors. Using immunosequencing, the study profiled T cell repertoires from 640 or so subjects and related those repertoires to cytomegalovirus serostatus. Along with the approximately 700-subject first cohort, a separate validation cohort of around 120 different subjects was used. To predict cytomegalovirus infection status, the study brought together high-throughput TCR immunosequencing, statistical association of individual TCRs with disease status, and machine learning. To study patterns of TCR occurrence, a later analysis re-analyzed previously published TCR beta repertoires from 700 or so donors and added high-resolution HLA genotyping. Rather than drawing on any new phenotypic data, the later analysis identified candidate immune exposures from TCR beta sequences and the way those sequences occurred across donors. In an earlier analysis of around 540 of the donors, high-throughput TCR beta sequencing was used to judge whether each TCR beta V gene segment behaved as functional or pseudogenic. Alongside the repertoire data, information on donor age, sex, ethnicity and CMV serostatus was compiled. A later genetic analysis took genome-wide SNP genotypes for about three fifths of the 666 donors and used that subset as a discovery cohort. All discovery cohort repertoires had been generated on a single sequencing platform. Class I and class II HLA loci were covered by the typing at four-digit resolution. Typing coverage varied by locus: roughly 620-640 donors for A, B, C, DRB1 and DQB1; roughly 520 for DQA1; about 600 for DPA1; 450 to 480 for DPB1. Five DR-DQ haplotypes were handled as single units for association and clustering because linkage in the cohort was strong. Among around 400 genotyped donors of the cohort, an average of approximately 250,000 unique TCR beta nucleotide sequences were sequenced per donor, roughly 20% of them non-productive. Study-level results and caveats: When HLA alleles, especially DR and DQ, strongly co-occurred, TCR associations were difficult to assign to individual alleles. Broadly in line with IMGT annotations, most TCR beta V segments showed up in productive rearrangements about 87% or about 30% of the time in an earlier analysis of about 500 of the donors. A later analysis found that most CMV-associated TCR beta chains appeared HLA-restricted, with HLA associations seemingly driven largely by CMV exposure. A later analysis found that TCR association rates varied across HLA loci, with DRB1 alleles showing the most associated TCRs and HLA-C alleles the fewest. Linkage disequilibrium might explain the correlated functional status among segregating V segments, but an unknown experimental factor could not be excluded. In a later analysis, several top co-occurrence clusters were reported to appear linked to parvovirus B19, influenza, CMV and Epstein-Barr virus. A later analysis found that HLA-associated TCR beta chains were more clonally expanded and had lower generation probabilities than equally common non-associated chains. In the study, some 160 TCR beta chains were listed as associated with cytomegalovirus. Roughly uniform sequencing depth across donors was assumed in presence/absence analyses, although this assumption may not hold. An association between a missense DCLRE1C variant and V-gene and J-gene trimming of TCR beta chains was found in a later genetic analysis and replicated in an independent cohort. Around 16 rarely observed V segments, including chromosome 9 orphons, were excluded from the earlier analysis of about 600 of the donors because counts were too low. HLA typing was unavailable for some donors at each locus, so association tests used only the typed subset. A cluster of highly shared sequence variants was judged likely to be a technical artifact of the sequencing pipeline. A few of the identified cytomegalovirus-associated TCR beta chains were confirmed in vitro to be specific for cytomegalovirus antigens. A further reported finding was that TCR beta sequences accurately predicted the HLA-A and HLA-B alleles for most subjects in the first cohort. Specific HLA alleles were associated with 18,000 or so TCR beta sequences at a false discovery rate of 0.05 in a later analysis. The authors suggested that the approach could potentially be generalized to other disease states and immunological phenotypes. The classifier was reported to diagnose cytomegalovirus status with high specificity and sensitivity in both the original cohort and the validation cohort. In this cohort, only TCR beta chains were sequenced, and detectable features were limited by the absence of alpha or paired-chain data. A later genetic analysis reported fewer N-insertions in productive TCRs among donors in an Asian-associated ancestry cluster than the roughly 700-donor mean. CMV serostatus was the only immune exposure information available for the cohort. Across donors, most TCR sequences were observed very rarely, whereas some public TCRs were present in many individuals.

Of note for this clone: Its antigen target is currently unknown. Qualities for individual bases were not recorded, and no much larger clone is one base off. Other DNA sequences from this sample encode an identical CDR3 as well.

Library preparation used the immunoSEQ multiplex PCR assay. For the multiplex PCR, a mixture combining 60 forward primers for TCR Vbeta segments and 13 reverse primers for TCR Jbeta segments was used. The CDR3 region of rearranged TCR beta genes was amplified from genomic DNA with a multiplex PCR assay. The amplified TCR beta libraries were sequenced on the Illumina HiSeq System as 87-base-pair reads. The original pipeline was this. A later analysis tallied 70 million to 100 million unique TCR beta chains across the 666 repertoires, and approximately 11 million of those chains were shared by two or more donors. A nearest-neighbor algorithm error-corrected the raw reads and collapsed the reads into unique sequences, merging closely related sequences to remove PCR and sequencing errors. CDR3 sequences were aligned to IMGT reference sequences to assign V, D and J gene segments. For a sequence to be retained, a match of at least six nucleotides to both a V gene segment and a J gene segment was required. Rearrangements were called productive when the CDR3 lacked stop codons and stayed in frame with V and J; all others were non-productive. CDR3 was defined according to IMGT convention as the region running from the second conserved V-encoded cysteine to the conserved J-encoded phenylalanine. In an earlier analysis of more than 550 of the donors, sequences lacking an unambiguous match to a single V gene segment were excluded. In an earlier analysis of roughly 600 of the donors, a V segment was called functional when productive rearrangements were above 56.7%, and segregating when the standard deviation between donors exceeded 5%. A statistical classification framework was built for diagnosing cytomegalovirus status from the catalog of TCR beta chain sequences. In a later analysis, V and J genes were assigned by comparing TCR nucleotide sequences against IMGT/GENE-DB human TR gene sequences. The TCRdist pipeline was used in a later analysis to assign CDR3 sequences and most-parsimonious VDJ recombination scenarios. In a later analysis, each TCR beta chain was defined by its CDR3 amino acid sequence together with its V-gene family, and reads lacking a unique V-gene family were excluded. A later analysis removed over 500 highly shared, low-generation-probability nucleotide sequences to deal with suspected cross-contamination and a sequencing artifact. In a later analysis, a clonal expansion index for each public chain was calculated from normalized within-repertoire ranks of inferred template counts. A later analysis computed generation probabilities with a VDJ recombination model fitted to out-of-frame rearrangements, and checked the results against IGoR. Hypergeometric tests were used in a later analysis to score TCR-TCR, TCR-HLA and TCR-CMV co-occurrence, with a repertoire-size bias correction applied to the TCR pairs. A later analysis estimated false discovery rates by permuting HLA or CMV assignments 20 times. In a later analysis, co-occurring TCRs were grouped using DBSCAN, and TCRdist sequence similarity was added for clustering within HLA-allele-positive subsets. Repertoires with fewer than 30,000 or more than 120,000 public chains were left out of co-occurrence clustering, as were about 5 repertoires with anomalous nucleotide sharing. TCRdb obtained this table from immuneACCESS and retained in-frame rearrangements with V and J assigned. These tables miss some clones; where compared with another copy, unresolved V genes account for less than half of the shortfall, and the remainder is unexplained. That table is the source of V, J and clone size, and D and trimming were worked out from the DNA. This sample gives 150,000 to 200,000 clones in total; 75% to 80% of them show up just once. Approximately 0.89% of the sample is taken by the ten largest.

The cohort consisted of some 670 healthy bone marrow donors. Cohort members were all nominally healthy when sampled, although unrecorded immune exposures were likely present. The donor tested CMV seropositive, placing the donor among the 250 to 350 seropositive members of the cohort. A peripheral blood sample was provided by each donor, and peripheral blood mononuclear cells were used for TCR beta sequencing. Genomic DNA extraction from the blood cell samples was performed with the Qiagen DNeasy Blood Extraction Kit. Sequencing used PBMCs. The TCR sequence derives from a woman aged 50 to 60 in good health and CMV-seropositive.

Here the CDR3 is given as CASSYSGGEAFF. In nucleotide form, the sequence is TGTGCCAGCAGTTACTCCGGGGGGGAAGCTTTCTTT. Recombination connected TRBV6-6 to TRBJ1-1; a weak D assignment points to TRBD1 (5 bases agree). CDR1 and CDR2, per the germline V gene (reference sequence), are MNHNY and SVGAGI. V sheds 0 bases and J sheds 8 bases, leaving 7 bases between their ends. The CDR3 holds 12 amino acids from the cysteine to the phenylalanine. The retained sequence is limited to the CDR3, 36 bases, with the frame set at the first base.